Each of the 12 T cell receptor beta chains below was sequenced from the same sample in a study of response to subunit inactivated influenza vaccine. TCRdb re-called the RT-PCR reads with MiXCR, one entry per CDR3 protein. The sample includes hundreds of thousands of distinct CDR3 sequences, around 11% of them seen just once. The same sample was also studied in work on T cells expressing NK-cell markers. That source adds: What made the TCR beta cDNA was 5'RACE template switching with UMIs.

The specimen was PBMCs from blood, collected on the day of vaccination. The receptor source for this set is a man aged 50-60 years who received an inactivated influenza vaccine.

This clonotype was counted between two and nine times. This chain connects TRBV28 to TRBJ2-7, with TRBD2 matching over 10 bases. J was trimmed by 7 bases and V by 3 bases; bases with no gene match: 6. CDR1 MDHEN and CDR2 SYDVKM come from the germline V gene. The CDR3 extends over 14 amino acids. The chain's CDR3 is CASSFIAGGGEQYF. The CDR3, as DNA: TGTGCCAGCAGTTTTATAGCGGGGGGCGGTGAGCAGTACTTC.

This sequence joins TRBV6-1 and TRBJ1-5; D is undetermined. There are 16 residues in the CDR3. V lost 2 bases and J 0 bases, leaving 11 bases between the germline ends. The germline V gene encodes CDR1 MNHNS and CDR2 SASEGT. The CDR3 nucleotides read TGTGCCAGCAGTGAAATATGGGAACATAGCAATCAGCCCCAGCATTTT. Protein: CASSEIWEHSNQPQHF.

This clonotype was detected a few times. The gene calls are TRBV15 and TRBJ2-5; D is possibly TRBD1 or TRBD2 (5 bases each). The V and J ends lost 2 bases and 5 bases respectively, with 6 bases between them. The CDR3 has 12 residues. The germline CDR1 and CDR2 sequences are LNHNV and YYDKDF (reference sequence). DNA for the CDR3: TGTGCCACCAGCAGATGGGGGGAGACCCAGTACTTC. This gives the protein CATSRWGETQYF.

This clonotype occurred many times. This chain links TRBV7-8 with TRBJ2-1; possibly TRBD2 for D (6 bases). The ends were cut back, 0 bases at V and 6 bases at J, with 12 bases in the middle. This CDR3 contains 15 residues. The germline V gene encodes CDR1 SGHVS and CDR2 FQNEAQ. The CDR3 DNA follows: TGTGCCAGCAGCTTAGCAGTCCTAGCGAGCAATGAGCAGTTCTTC. Encoded protein: CASSLAVLASNEQFF.

V is TRBV5-1 and J is TRBJ1-1; 9 bases are a match to TRBD1. Germline V lookup: CDR1 SGHRS, CDR2 YFSETQ. The CDR3 contains 16 residues. V dropped 0 bases and J dropped 1; count of bases not matched to a gene: 4. This chain's CDR3 is CASSLATGGPNTEAFF. As DNA, the CDR3 is TGCGCCAGCAGCTTGGCTACAGGGGGCCCGAACACTGAAGCTTTCTTT.

This clonotype was counted between two and nine times. The chain recombines TRBV29-1 with TRBJ2-7, with 7 bases fitting TRBD1. The V gene end was trimmed by 0 bases and the J gene end by 2 bases; junction bases not matched to a gene: 7. CDR1 SQVTM and CDR2 ANQGSEA come from the germline V gene. This CDR3 has 15 amino acids. This CDR3 reads CSVEDLQGQPYEQYF. The CDR3 DNA follows: TGCAGCGTTGAAGATCTTCAGGGACAGCCCTACGAGCAGTACTTC.

A few counts support this clonotype. The rearrangement uses TRBV6-2 or TRBV6-3 and TRBJ1-1; possibly TRBD1 for D (6 bases). The CDR3 covers 13 residues. V was cut by 7 bases and J by 9 bases, with 18 bases left in between. The germline gives CDR1 MNHEY, CDR2 SVGEGT. The CDR3: CASKRQATVKAFF. The CDR3 DNA is TGTGCCAGCAAGAGACAGGCGACGGTAAAAGCTTTCTTT.

The chain is built from TRBV12-3 or TRBV12-4 and TRBJ2-1, with a weak D call TRBD1 (5 bases). V dropped 7 bases and J dropped 0 bases, with 10 bases sitting between them. There are 14 residues in the CDR3. Here the CDR3 reads CASNLDTSYNEQFF. The DNA for the CDR3 is TGTGCCAGCAACCTGGACACCTCCTACAATGAGCAGTTCTTC.

The chain uses TRBV6-5 and TRBJ2-2; 8 nucleotides line up with TRBD2. Germline loops: CDR1 MNHEY, CDR2 SVGAGI. V lost 0 bases to trimming and J lost 2 bases; unmatched junction nucleotides: 5. The CDR3 spans 17 residues. As DNA, the CDR3 is TGTGCCAGCAGTTACTCGCGGACTAGCACCAACACCGGGGAGCTGTTTTTT. It yields the protein CASSYSRTSTNTGELFF.

This clonotype was picked up a small number of times. It is likely a read error, because the conserved phenylalanine at the end of the CDR3 is missing. Because the CDR3's place on the DNA is in doubt, the DNA is left out and the CDR3 is given as listed by TCRdb. This chain connects TRBV12-3 or TRBV12-4 to TRBJ2-1; TRBD2 is the table's D call and was not checked against the DNA. The length of the CDR3 is 12 amino acids, counting both ends. The CDR3 protein is CASSLISGGPRI.

The rearrangement links TRBV18 to TRBJ2-1; D uncertain. Germline-derived CDR1 and CDR2 are KGHSH and LQKENI. The CDR3 has 12 amino acids. The V end was cut by 6 bases, the J end by 4 bases, with 7 bases between. The CDR3 DNA reads TGTGCCAGCTCCGGTGTGTACAATGAGCAGTTCTTC. Protein product: CASSGVYNEQFF.

Only a few counts were recorded for this clonotype. The chain joins TRBV7-3 to TRBJ2-1; possibly TRBD1 for D (6 bases). CDR1 SGHTA and CDR2 FQGTGA come from the germline V gene. The CDR3 has 14 amino acids. V was pared by 5 bases and J by 9 bases, with 17 bases between. In nucleotides, the CDR3 is TGTGCCAGCAGCCCACTCCAGGGGAATGGTGAGCAGTTCTTC. Its protein product is CASSPLQGNGEQFF.